The 29 T cell receptor beta chains below come from one sample, sequenced in a study of blood T cells in healthy people across ages. It was with a sample-barcoded 5' primer and a J-beta primer mix that a second PCR of roughly 6 to 12 cycles was run. TCRdb reanalysed the 5' RACE reads using MiXCR and keeps one entry per CDR3 protein. The sample carries some 700,000 distinct CDR3 sequences, about a fifth recorded once. The specimen was blood. The receptors were gathered from a man between 65 and 85 years old in good health.

This clonotype appeared a few times. The chain uses TRBV24-1 and TRBJ1-4; no clear D gene. V was trimmed by 9 bases and J by 3 bases, leaving 13 bases between them. The CDR3 is 14 residues long. From germline, CDR1 is KGHDR and CDR2 SFDVKD. The CDR3 DNA sequence: TGTGCCACCTCCGACACAGAGCCTAATGAAAAACTGTTTTTT. Protein: CATSDTEPNEKLFF.

J is TRBJ1-3 and V is TRBV18; D unresolved. V lost 1 base to trimming and J lost 2 bases, with 9 bases between them. Germline V gene lookup returns CDR1 KGHSH and CDR2 LQKENI. The CDR3 covers 15 residues. This CDR3 reads CASSPQGPPGNTIYF. As DNA, the CDR3 is TGTGCCAGCTCACCACAAGGGCCTCCTGGAAACACCATATATTTT. The entire variable domain, with the rest obtained from reference TRBV18 and TRBJ1-3, is as follows: NAGVMQNPRHLVRRRGQEARLRCSPMKGHSHVYWYRQLPEEGLKFMVYLQKENIIDESGMPKERFSAEFPKEGPSILRIQQVVRGDSAAYFCASSPQGPPGNTIYFGEGSWLTVV.

This sequence joins TRBV7-2 and TRBJ1-5; tentatively, D is TRBD1 (5 bases). The CDR3 sequence is 15 residues long. CDR1 and CDR2 from the germline V gene are SGHTA and FQGNSA. V gave up 3 bases and J gave up 3 bases, with 12 bases separating them. The CDR3 protein is CASSFPRDNNQPQHF. CDR3 sequence (DNA): TGTGCCAGCAGCTTCCCCAGGGATAACAATCAGCCCCAGCATTTT.

V gene TRBV23-1 combines with J gene TRBJ2-5; D is possibly TRBD2 (6 bases). TRBV23-1 is reported as an ORF; its role is uncertain. Trimming shortened V by 11 bases and J by 1 base, and 20 bases separated the two germline ends. The CDR3 consists of 15 residues. CDR3 sequence reads: CAALGGNRTQETQYF. Written as DNA, the CDR3 is TGCGCCGCCCTCGGCGGGAACAGGACCCAAGAGACCCAGTACTTC.

CDR3 coding DNA: TGTGCCAGCAGCCCGACTGGGGCAGGCGTGAACACTGAAGCTTTCTTT. The encoded protein is CASSPTGAGVNTEAFF. J is TRBJ1-1 and V is TRBV5-5; maybe TRBD1 (5 bases). V was clipped by 4 bases and J by 0 bases, with 16 bases between them. The CDR3 is 16 residues long. Germline assignment: CDR1 SGHKS and CDR2 YYEKEE (reference sequence).

The chain has TRBV27 and TRBJ2-7, with D possibly being TRBD1 (5 bases). Trimming took off 5 bases at V and 5 bases at J, with 16 bases between the two ends. The CDR3 consists of 14 residues. The germline V gene has CDR1 MNHEY and CDR2 SMNVEV (reference sequence). CDR3 coding DNA: TGTGCCAGCAGTCTTACCTTGACAGCTCACGAGCAGTACTTC. As protein: CASSLTLTAHEQYF.

The CDR3 region is CASSRAATQYF. As DNA, the CDR3 is TGTGCCAGCAGCCGGGCGGCGACCCAGTACTTC. V gene TRBV14 combines with J gene TRBJ2-5; D ambiguous. The CDR3 spans 11 residues. The V and J ends lost 4 bases and 7 bases respectively, with 7 bases between them. The germline V gene has CDR1 SGHDN and CDR2 FVKESK.

The V call is TRBV12-3 or TRBV12-4, the J call TRBJ2-3; 8 nucleotides line up with TRBD1. V was clipped by 6 bases and J by 4 bases; unmatched bases: 9. CDR3 length: 15 amino acids. The CDR3 bases are TGTGCCAGCAGCCTCAAATCGACAGGGGCAGATACGCAGTATTTT. Translation gives CASSLKSTGADTQYF.

The chain carries TRBV20-1 and TRBJ2-1; TRBD2 aligns across 7 bases. The germline gives CDR1 DFQATT, CDR2 SNEGSKA (reference sequence). The CDR3 covers 16 residues. V trimming: 0 bases; J trimming: 0 bases; junction bases outside the gene matches: 5. The CDR3: CSARDAGESSYNEQFF. DNA of the CDR3: TGCAGTGCTAGAGATGCGGGGGAGAGCTCCTACAATGAGCAGTTCTTC.

The table lists this clonotype with a few counts. This rearrangement joins TRBV15 to TRBJ1-5; D possibly corresponds to TRBD1 (6 bases). Germline lookup yields CDR1 LNHNV and CDR2 YYDKDF (reference sequence). Trimming took 3 bases from V and 1 from J, leaving 7 bases between them. The CDR3 is 14 amino acids. Written as DNA, the CDR3 is TGTGCCACCAGCAGGGACAGCAGCAATCAGCCCCAGCATTTT. Amino acids: CATSRDSSNQPQHF. Using reference TRBV15 and TRBJ1-5 for the parts outside the CDR3, the full variable domain is DAMVIQNPRYQVTQFGKPVTLSCSQTLNHNVMYWYQQKSSQAPKLLFHYYDKDFNNEADTPDNFQSRRPNTSFCFLDIRSPGLGDTAMYLCATSRDSSNQPQHFGDGTRLSIL.

This clonotype was seen more than once but under ten times. As DNA, the CDR3 is TGCGCCAGCACCGCCGCGGAGGGGCGGAACACTGAAGCTTTCTTT. Protein: CASTAAEGRNTEAFF. V and J are TRBV5-1 and TRBJ1-1, with D tentatively TRBD1 (5 bases). This CDR3 region has 15 residues. Germline-derived CDR1 and CDR2 are SGHRS and YFSETQ. V dropped 6 bases and J dropped 1 base, with 16 bases sitting between them.

This chain links TRBV6-6 with TRBJ1-6; maybe TRBD1 (5 bases). Germline lookup yields CDR1 MNHNY and CDR2 SVGAGI (reference sequence). The CDR3 has 17 amino acids. V was cut by 0 bases and J by 5 bases, with 14 bases left in between. The DNA for the CDR3 is TGTGCCAGCAGTTACTCGGCGTGGCAGGGAGATAATTCACCCCTCCACTTT. It is translated as CASSYSAWQGDNSPLHF.

The V call is TRBV4-1, the J call TRBJ2-5, with a tentative D call TRBD1 (5 bases). The CDR3 is 15 amino acids. CDR1 MGHRA and CDR2 YSYEKL come from the germline V gene. The V gene lost 0 bases and the J gene lost 2 bases, with 10 bases spanning the gap. The CDR3 DNA sequence: TGCGCCAGCAGCCAAGATTGGGGCGAGCAAGAGACCCAGTACTTC. It translates to CASSQDWGEQETQYF.

The V and J genes are TRBV25-1 and TRBJ2-3; D remains ambiguous. CDR3 length equals 15 residues. Trimming left V 0 bases short and J 1 base short, with 8 bases between. Germline V CDR1 and CDR2: MGHDK, SYGVNS. CDR3 protein: CASSEYRTGTDTQYF. CDR3 in DNA: TGTGCCAGCAGTGAATATCGGACGGGCACAGATACGCAGTATTTT.

The table lists this clonotype with many counts. This chain uses TRBV7-9 with TRBJ2-6; a possible D gene is TRBD2 (5 bases). With 3 bases removed from V and 0 bases from J, the gap between germline ends came to 6 bases. This CDR3 comprises 15 residues. Germline CDR1 and CDR2: SEHNR and FQNEAQ (reference sequence). This CDR3 reads CASSFGLSGANVLTF. CDR3 DNA sequence: TGTGCCAGCAGCTTCGGACTCTCTGGGGCCAACGTCCTGACTTTC.

This clonotype was counted at least ten times. The V call is TRBV9, the J call TRBJ2-5, with 7 bases lining up with TRBD2. Germline assignment: CDR1 SGDLS and CDR2 YYNGEE. This CDR3 region has 15 residues. Trimming took 0 bases from V and 7 from J; bases not matched to a gene: 9. This CDR3 is CASSVGASGLGTQYF. The CDR3 DNA follows: TGTGCCAGCAGCGTAGGCGCTAGCGGACTGGGGACCCAGTACTTC.

The rearrangement uses TRBV5-1 and TRBJ2-1, with unresolved D. Judging by the DNA end, TRBJ2-7 fits better; the J call may be wrong. The CDR3 runs 15 residues. Germline V CDR1 and CDR2: SGHRS, YFSETQ. The chain's CDR3 is CASSLDAGLLCEQYF. Here the CDR3 DNA reads TGCGCCAGCAGCTTGGATGCAGGTCTTCTATGCGAGCAGTACTTC.

There are a few counts of this clonotype. The gene calls are TRBV5-1 and TRBJ1-1; D gene ambiguous. The CDR3 spans 14 residues. Trimming took off 0 bases at V and 5 bases at J, with 11 bases between the two ends. From germline, CDR1 is SGHRS and CDR2 YFSETQ. The CDR3: CASSLEPAGTEAFF. CDR3 sequence (DNA): TGCGCCAGCAGCTTGGAACCCGCAGGTACTGAAGCTTTCTTT.

The rearrangement links TRBV20-1 to TRBJ1-4; possible D gene TRBD1, 6 bases. CDR1 and CDR2 (germline): DFQATT, SNEGSKA (reference sequence). This CDR3 is 12 amino acids long. V was cut by 5 bases and J by 7 bases, with 11 bases left in between. CDR3 region: CSARMDSEKLFF. The CDR3 DNA follows: TGCAGTGCTCGGATGGACAGTGAAAAACTGTTTTTT.

This clonotype was detected a few times. The rearrangement links TRBV5-6 to TRBJ1-1; no clear D gene. Germline lookup yields CDR1 SGHDT and CDR2 YYEEEE. CDR3 length: 15 residues. V gave up 0 bases and J gave up 4 bases, with 13 bases separating them. CDR3 nucleotide sequence: TGTGCCAGCAGCTTGGAAACGACTCGACCCACTGAAGCTTTCTTT. Protein product: CASSLETTRPTEAFF.

J is TRBJ2-5 and V is TRBV15, with D possibly matching TRBD2 (6 bases). Germline CDR1 is LNHNV and CDR2 is YYDKDF (reference sequence). Deletions cut 0 bases from V and 11 bases from J, with 10 bases between. CDR3 length: 12 residues. The CDR3 region is CATSRDGRGQYF. CDR3 nucleotide sequence: TGTGCCACCAGCAGAGATGGACGGGGGCAGTACTTC.

The sample holds a few counts of this clonotype. One junction end does not reproduce the germline sequence, and a read error may be involved. This chain uses TRBV7-2 with TRBJ2-5; 10 bases map to TRBD2. The last part of the DNA fits TRBJ2-1 better; the J call may be wrong. CDR1 and CDR2 (germline): SGHTA, FQGNSA. This CDR3 is 14 amino acids long. The CDR3 coding sequence is TGCGCCAGCAGCTTACGCTCTAGCGGGAGAGAGCAGTTCTTC. This encodes CASSLRSSGREQFF.

This clonotype occurred a few times. V is TRBV19 and J is TRBJ1-1, with 11 bases lining up with TRBD1. The V gene's germline CDR1 is LNHDA and CDR2 SQIVND (reference sequence). The CDR3 has 13 residues. The V and J ends lost 8 bases and 1 base, in that order; junction bases with no gene match: 0. CDR3 sequence reads: CASGTGGNTEAFF. CDR3 in DNA: TGTGCCAGTGGGACAGGGGGGAACACTGAAGCTTTCTTT.

V and J are TRBV5-1 and TRBJ2-7, with a possible D match to TRBD2 (6 bases). There are 12 residues in the CDR3. V was shortened by 0 bases and J by 8 bases, with 9 bases between the two germline ends. Germline V CDR1 and CDR2: SGHRS, YFSETQ. CDR3 nucleotides: TGCGCCAGCAGCTTGGATGGCGGGAAGCAGTACTTC. Its translation: CASSLDGGKQYF.

This clonotype was seen a handful of times. V is TRBV12-3 or TRBV12-4 and J is TRBJ2-5; D is unclear. The CDR3 contains 14 residues. V lost 2 bases, J lost 1 base, and 8 bases lay in between. Written as DNA, the CDR3 is TGTGCCAGCAGTTTAATGCTAGTCCAAGAGACCCAGTACTTC. As protein: CASSLMLVQETQYF.

This clonotype was counted between two and nine times. The rearrangement uses TRBV7-2 and TRBJ2-5, with 8 bases aligning to TRBD2. The germline CDR1 and CDR2 sequences are SGHTA and FQGNSA. The CDR3 has 16 amino acids. V gave up 6 bases and J gave up 5 bases; unmatched junction bases: 14. The CDR3 region is CASRWGLTGGRETQYF. DNA of the CDR3: TGTGCCAGCAGATGGGGACTAACCGGCGGGAGGGAGACCCAGTACTTC.

The rearrangement uses TRBV5-5 and TRBJ2-7, with D unresolved. Germline CDR1 is SGHKS and CDR2 is YYEKEE (reference sequence). This CDR3 spans 14 amino acids. The V end lost 0 bases, the J end lost 3 bases, and 10 bases lay between the germline ends. CDR3 in amino acids: CASSLEPTNYEQYV. CDR3 DNA: TGTGCCAGCAGCTTGGAGCCGACCAACTACGAGCAGTACGTC.

The CDR3 DNA reads as TGTGCCAGCAGTTTAGGGGGAGGGGGAGCCTACGAGCAGTACTTC. Its translation is CASSLGGGGAYEQYF. The V and J genes are TRBV12-3 or TRBV12-4 and TRBJ2-7; D is perhaps TRBD2 (7 bases). Deletions cut 1 base from V and 2 bases from J, with 12 bases between. CDR3 size: 15 residues.

About this clonotype itself: A read error is likely, as this CDR3 ends without the conserved phenylalanine or tryptophan. The chain has TRBV3-1 and TRBJ2-5; D remains ambiguous. Between the trimmed V and J ends, which lost 1 base and 11 bases, there was a span of 17 bases. This CDR3 spans 14 amino acids. The V gene's germline CDR1 is LGHDT and CDR2 YNNKEL (reference sequence). CDR3 protein: CASSQGGAVYVQYL. The CDR3 DNA reads as TGTGCCAGCAGCCAAGGAGGCGCAGTCTACGTGCAGTACCTC.